The subject of this entry is one T cell receptor beta chain. The sample belongs to a study of T cell repertoires in cytomegalovirus infection. TCRdb ran MiXCR on the reads and lists one entry per CDR3 protein. The table has about 330,000 distinct CDR3 sequences, around 9.5% seen once; the top ten hold around 4%. Looked up from germline, CDR1 is MNHEY and CDR2 is SVGAGI. The CDR3 consists of 16 residues. The ends lost 8 bases at V and 0 bases at J; junction bases unmatched: 6. The chain uses TRBV6-5 and TRBJ2-2, with TRBD1 identical over 10 bases. The TCR originated in a human donor in good health (CMV status not recorded). Some clones in this sample may be carry-over from other donors' samples. The sample was PBMCs. The CDR3 DNA sequence: TGTGCCAGCCCCTCGGGACAGGGGACGAACACCGGGGAGCTGTTTTTT. Translating it yields CASPSGQGTNTGELFF.